The sequence of this TCR beta chain was determined in a study of blood T cell repertoires in COVID-19. About the research overall: Italy, Spain and the United States were the sources of the convalescent and acute COVID-19 samples. The analysed material was cDNA or gDNA that came from T cells, B-cell-depleted T cells, or PBMCs.

How the authors handled the data: Estimation of nucleated cell counts relied on the amplification of reference gene primers. The repertoire was sequenced with immunoSEQ multiplex PCR; TCRdb's copy has only in-frame clones and lacks some. V, J and clone size are taken as reported in that table, and D and trimming were inferred from the DNA itself. Of 300,000 to 400,000 clones listed, 85% are singletons. This clone was seen just once. In germline, CDR1 is LNHDA, CDR2 SQIVND (reference sequence). The CDR3 loop spans 18 amino acids. The V and J ends lost 0 bases and 6 bases, in that order; junction bases with no gene match: 14.

V and J are TRBV19 and TRBJ1-5; 7 bases align to TRBD1. The clonotype comes from a human donor in a cohort sampled during active COVID-19. The source material was peripheral blood. CDR3 DNA: TGTGCCAGTAGTATAGATCCCCCTCCAGGGGGTCTAGGTCAGCCCCAGCATTTT. It specifies CASSIDPPPGGLGQPQHF.